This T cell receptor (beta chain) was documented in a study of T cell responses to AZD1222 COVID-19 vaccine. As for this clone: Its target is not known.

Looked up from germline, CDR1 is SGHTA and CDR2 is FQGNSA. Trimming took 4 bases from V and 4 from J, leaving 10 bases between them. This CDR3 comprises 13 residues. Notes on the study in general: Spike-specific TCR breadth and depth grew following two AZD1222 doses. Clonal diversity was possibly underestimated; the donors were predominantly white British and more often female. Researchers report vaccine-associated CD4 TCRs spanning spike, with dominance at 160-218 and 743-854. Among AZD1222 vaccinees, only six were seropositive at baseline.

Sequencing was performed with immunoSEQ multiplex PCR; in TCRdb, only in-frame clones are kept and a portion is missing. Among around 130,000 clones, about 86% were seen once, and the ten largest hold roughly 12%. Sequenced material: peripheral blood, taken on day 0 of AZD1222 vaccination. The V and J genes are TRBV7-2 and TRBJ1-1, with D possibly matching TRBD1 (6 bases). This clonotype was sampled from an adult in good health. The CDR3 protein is CASSSEGGTEAFF. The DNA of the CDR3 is TGTGCCAGCAGCTCGGAGGGGGGCACTGAAGCTTTCTTT. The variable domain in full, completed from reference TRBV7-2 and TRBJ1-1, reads GAGVSQSPSNKVTEKGKDVELRCDPISGHTALYWYRQSLGQGLEFLIYFQGNSAPDKSGLPSDRFSAERTGGSVSTLTIQRTQQEDSAVYLCASSSEGGTEAFFGQGTRLTVV.